This passage covers 26 T cell receptor beta chains from one sample sequenced in a study of shared clonotypes between healthy human individuals. TCRdb's table, derived via immunoSEQ multiplex PCR, lists solely in-frame clones and lacks some. The sample holds about 2.4 million clones; 85% to 95% are singletons and the top ten take over 0.12%. Sequencing input: naive CD4+ T cells sorted from blood. The sample's subset: CD45RA+ positively selected. These receptors came from a man aged 18 to 29 in good health.

V is TRBV7-9 and J is TRBJ2-5, with D unresolved. The CDR3 loop spans 15 amino acids. Deletions cut 5 bases from V and 0 bases from J, with 13 bases between. CDR1 and CDR2 from the germline V gene are SEHNR and FQNEAQ (reference sequence). CDR3 sequence reads: CASSPTGLYQETQYF. In DNA, the CDR3 is TGTGCCAGCAGCCCCACGGGCCTGTACCAAGAGACCCAGTACTTC.

This clone is a singleton in its sample. The chain carries TRBV12-2 and TRBJ1-2; no check of the table's D call, TRBD1, against the DNA was made. TRBV12-2 is a listed pseudogene. The CDR3 runs to 18 residues. CDR3 loop: CASRLETGNDHLPYGYTF. The CDR3 coding sequence is TGTGCAAGTCGCTTAGAGACAGGCAACGATCACCTTCCTTATGGCTACACCTTC.

The J gene is TRBJ1-4, the V gene TRBV9, with no clear D. Between the trimmed V and J ends, which lost 0 bases and 5 bases, there was a span of 8 bases. CDR3 length: 14 residues. Germline CDR1 SGDLS, CDR2 YYNGEE. DNA of the CDR3: TGTGCCAGCAGCGTAGTGATCCCGAATGAAAAACTGTTTTTT. Protein sequence: CASSVVIPNEKLFF.

This clone was counted a single time. This sample includes further DNA sequences coding for the same CDR3. The genes are TRBV5-6 and TRBJ2-7; 12 bases match TRBD2. Germline values: CDR1 SGHDT, CDR2 YYEEEE. Trimming cost V 1 base and J 2 bases; bases outside gene matches: 1. This CDR3 is built from 15 residues. In DNA, the CDR3 is TGTGCCAGCAGCTTGCTAGCGGGAGGGCCCTACGAGCAGTACTTC. It yields the protein CASSLLAGGPYEQYF.

The chain combines TRBV4-1 with TRBJ2-3; either TRBD1 or TRBD2 may fit D (5 bases each). The V gene lost 8 bases and the J gene lost 2 bases, with 17 bases spanning the gap. The CDR3 loop spans 15 amino acids. Germline CDR1 and CDR2: MGHRA and YSYEKL. CDR3 sequence (DNA): TGCGCCAGCTGCTGCCGGGACCCCTTCACAGATACGCAGTATTTT. As protein: CASCCRDPFTDTQYF.

This sequence joins TRBV5-1 and TRBJ1-1, with 9 bases that match TRBD1. The junction had 3 bases not matched to a gene; V was cut back by 3 bases and J by 3 bases. The length of the CDR3 is 14 residues. Germline lookup yields CDR1 SGHRS and CDR2 YFSETQ. The CDR3 bases are TGCGCCAGCAGCTCTCGGACAGGGGACACTGAAGCTTTCTTT. This sequence encodes CASSSRTGDTEAFF.

The chain joins TRBV7-2 to TRBJ1-6; perhaps TRBD1 as D (6 bases). The V gene lost 3 bases and the J gene lost 0 bases, with 15 bases spanning the gap. There are 18 residues in the CDR3. Germline V lookup: CDR1 SGHTA, CDR2 FQGNSA. For the CDR3, the DNA is TGTGCCAGCAGCTTGCACAGGGCGCGGGGCTCCTATAATTCACCCCTCCACTTT. Protein sequence: CASSLHRARGSYNSPLHF.

This chain connects TRBV30 to TRBJ1-2; 7 bases map to TRBD1. CDR1 is GTSNPN, CDR2 SVGIG, per germline (reference sequence). CDR3 length equals 14 residues. The J segment lost 3 bases and the V segment lost 5 bases, leaving 9 bases of the junction unmatched. The CDR3 sequence: CAWEGSGTDYGYTF. CDR3 nucleotide sequence: TGTGCCTGGGAAGGGTCCGGGACAGACTATGGCTACACCTTC.

This clone was recorded only once. This rearrangement joins TRBV6-1 to TRBJ2-1, with D possibly TRBD2 on 7 matching bases. Per the germline V gene, CDR1 is MNHNS and CDR2 is SASEGT. Trimming removed 0 bases at V and 7 bases at J, with 16 bases between. The CDR3 runs to 16 residues. The CDR3 bases are TGTGCCAGCAGTGAAGCAGGGGGGGATTGGTCTAATGAGCAGTTCTTC. This sequence encodes CASSEAGGDWSNEQFF.

This chain uses TRBV10-3 with TRBJ2-1; 7 bases line up with TRBD2. Losses at the gene ends were 6 bases for V and 3 bases for J; bases not matched to a gene: 5. The CDR3 extends over 14 amino acids. The germline CDR1 and CDR2 sequences are ENHRY and SYGVKD. This CDR3 reads CAIRNLADYNEQFF. CDR3 coding DNA: TGTGCCATCAGGAACCTAGCGGACTACAATGAGCAGTTCTTC.

This rearrangement joins TRBV20-1 to TRBJ2-1; D gene unclear. V shed 5 bases and J shed 5 bases, with 7 bases lying between them. CDR1 is DFQATT, CDR2 SNEGSKA, per germline (reference sequence). The CDR3 length is 11 residues. The CDR3 reads CSASYHNEQFF. The CDR3 bases are TGCAGTGCTTCTTACCACAATGAGCAGTTCTTC.

V is TRBV20-1 and J is TRBJ2-3; no clear D. The CDR3 extends over 11 amino acids. Germline V gives CDR1 DFQATT, CDR2 SNEGSKA (reference sequence). The CDR3 nucleotides are TGCGCGAAGCCTAGCACAGATACGCAGTATTTT. Its protein is CAKPSTDTQYF.

The chain uses TRBV6-5 and TRBJ2-7; D is perhaps TRBD1 or TRBD2 (5 bases each). The CDR3 covers 12 residues. The germline V gene has CDR1 MNHEY and CDR2 SVGAGI. Trimming took 6 bases from V and 4 from J, leaving 10 bases between them. The CDR3 reads CASRSGTYEQYF. In nucleotides, the CDR3 is TGTGCCAGCAGGTCCGGGACGTACGAGCAGTACTTC.

In regard to this clone: Germline and junction disagree at one end, which may indicate a read error. Other nucleotide sequences from this sample produce the same CDR3. The J gene is TRBJ1-2, the V gene TRBV6-5, with TRBD1 matching 8 bases. Germline V gene sequence: CDR1 MNHEY, CDR2 SVGAGI. The CDR3 is made up of 14 amino acids. CDR3 sequence (DNA): TGTGCTAGCAGGTCTACAGGGGGAAGGGGTGGCTACACCTTC. Its protein product is CASRSTGGRGGYTF.

J is TRBJ2-5 and V is TRBV5-4; TRBD1 is a possible D gene (6 bases). Trimming took 4 bases from V and 4 from J, leaving 17 bases between them. This CDR3 region has 15 residues. From germline, CDR1 is SGHNT and CDR2 YYREEE (reference sequence). The CDR3 spells CASSLPRGGIETQYF. Here the CDR3 DNA reads TGTGCCAGCAGCCTACCCCGAGGGGGTATAGAGACCCAGTACTTC.

The chain recombines TRBV11-2 with TRBJ2-7; TRBD2 aligns across 7 bases. Losses at the gene ends were 7 bases for V and 3 bases for J; bases not matched to a gene: 6. The CDR3 sequence is 13 residues long. From germline, CDR1 is SGHAT and CDR2 FQNNGV. The CDR3 reads CASNSGADYEQYF. The DNA for the CDR3 is TGTGCCAGCAACAGCGGGGCGGACTACGAGCAGTACTTC.

The table lists this clone with a count of one. The chain is built from TRBV10-3 and TRBJ2-7; weak D call: TRBD1 (7 bases). Germline V lookup: CDR1 ENHRY, CDR2 SYGVKD. CDR3 length: 14 residues. With 2 bases removed from V and 3 bases from J, the gap between germline ends came to 11 bases. CDR3 sequence reads: CAISEARGVYEQYF. CDR3 coding DNA: TGTGCCATCAGTGAGGCCAGGGGGGTCTACGAGCAGTACTTC.

The rearrangement links TRBV7-2 to TRBJ2-7; D call uncertain. V was clipped by 5 bases and J by 12 bases, with 17 bases between them. The CDR3 is 12 amino acids. The germline V gene encodes CDR1 SGHTA and CDR2 FQGNSA. The CDR3 region has the DNA TGTGCCAGCAGCCCCCAAGGCCAGCAACGGTACTTC. The encoded protein is CASSPQGQQRYF.

This clone showed up just once. This chain connects TRBV6-5 to TRBJ2-3; 7 nucleotides line up with TRBD2. V gave up 10 bases and J gave up 4 bases; unmatched junction bases: 8. The CDR3 spans 13 residues. CDR1 MNHEY and CDR2 SVGAGI come from the germline V gene. CDR3 DNA: TGTGCCACCAGGGTGGCGGGGGCAGATACGCAGTATTTT. Residues: CATRVAGADTQYF.

This CDR3 reads CASSSLAGHNEQFF. DNA of the CDR3: TGTGCCAGCTCATCACTAGCGGGGCACAATGAGCAGTTCTTC. V gene TRBV18 combines with J gene TRBJ2-1; 10 bases agree with TRBD2. The CDR3 has 14 residues. Germline V gives CDR1 KGHSH, CDR2 LQKENI. V dropped 5 bases and J dropped 5; count of bases not matched to a gene: 3. The full variable domain, rest sourced from reference TRBV18 and TRBJ2-1, is NAGVMQNPRHLVRRRGQEARLRCSPMKGHSHVYWYRQLPEEGLKFMVYLQKENIIDESGMPKERFSAEFPKEGPSILRIQQVVRGDSAAYFCASSSLAGHNEQFFGPGTRLTVL.

This clone came up a few times. V usage is TRBV4-3 and J usage is TRBJ1-1; unclear D gene. Germline V gene lookup returns CDR1 LGHNA and CDR2 YSLEER. The germline V and J ends were trimmed by 6 bases and 0 bases, with 11 bases remaining between them. The CDR3 is 14 residues long. The CDR3 bases are TGCGCCAGCAGTCAATCTAAGATGAACACTGAAGCTTTCTTT. Amino acids: CASSQSKMNTEAFF.

The chain combines TRBV7-2 with TRBJ2-2; D is undetermined. Trimming cost V 2 bases and J 4 bases, with 5 bases left between them. In germline, CDR1 is SGHTA, CDR2 FQGNSA. This CDR3 is built from 13 residues. CDR3 amino acids: CASSLIGTGELFF. The CDR3 DNA is TGTGCCAGCAGCTTAATAGGCACCGGGGAGCTGTTTTTT.

This clone was detected only a few times. The chain recombines TRBV2 with TRBJ1-1; no clear D. Trimming left V 6 bases short and J 0 bases short, with 8 bases between. The CDR3 has 13 residues. The germline V gene encodes CDR1 SNHLY and CDR2 FYNNEI. The CDR3 protein is CASRGRLNTEAFF. CDR3 bases: TGTGCCAGCAGAGGACGGTTGAACACTGAAGCTTTCTTT.

CDR3 sequence: CASSAGTGNEQYF. As DNA, the CDR3 is TGCGCCAGCAGCGCCGGGACAGGGAACGAGCAGTACTTC. The chain recombines TRBV5-1 with TRBJ2-7, with 9 bases that match TRBD1. The CDR3 sequence is 13 residues long. With 4 bases clipped from V and 5 bases from J, the junction kept 4 bases outside the gene matches. Per the germline V gene, CDR1 is SGHRS and CDR2 is YFSETQ.

As concerns this clone: At the DNA level, this CDR3 is encoded by other sequences in the same sample as well. The rearrangement joins TRBV5-1 to TRBJ1-1, with 8 bases lining up with TRBD1. Germline assignment: CDR1 SGHRS and CDR2 YFSETQ. CDR3 size: 15 residues. J gave up 0 bases and V 0 bases, and 1 base lay outside the gene matches. The CDR3, as DNA: TGCGCCAGCAGCTTGGGACAGGGGCTGAACACTGAAGCTTTCTTT. Translating gives CASSLGQGLNTEAFF.

V usage is TRBV5-1 and J usage is TRBJ2-3; 11 bases are a match to TRBD2. In germline, CDR1 is SGHRS, CDR2 YFSETQ. The CDR3 spans 17 residues. Unmatched junction bases numbered 10, after V lost 2 bases and J lost 5 bases. The CDR3 sequence: CASSFGLSGGAGDTQYF. CDR3 in DNA: TGCGCCAGCAGCTTCGGACTTAGCGGGGGGGCTGGAGATACGCAGTATTTT.